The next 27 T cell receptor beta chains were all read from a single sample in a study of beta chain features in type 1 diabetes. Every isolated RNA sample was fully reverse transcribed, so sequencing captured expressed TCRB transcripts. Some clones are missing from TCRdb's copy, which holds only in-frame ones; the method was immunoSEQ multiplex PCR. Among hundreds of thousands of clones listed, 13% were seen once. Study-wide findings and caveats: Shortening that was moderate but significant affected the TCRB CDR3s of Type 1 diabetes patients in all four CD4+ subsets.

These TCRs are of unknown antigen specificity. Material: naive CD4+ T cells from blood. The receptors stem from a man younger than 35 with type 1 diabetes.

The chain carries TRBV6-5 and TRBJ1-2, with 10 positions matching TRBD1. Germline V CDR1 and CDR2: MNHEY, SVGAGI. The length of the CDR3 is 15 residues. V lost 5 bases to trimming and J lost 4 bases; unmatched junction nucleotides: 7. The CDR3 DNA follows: TGTGCCAGCAGTACCGGGACAGGGGTGGGCTATGGCTACACCTTC. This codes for CASSTGTGVGYGYTF.

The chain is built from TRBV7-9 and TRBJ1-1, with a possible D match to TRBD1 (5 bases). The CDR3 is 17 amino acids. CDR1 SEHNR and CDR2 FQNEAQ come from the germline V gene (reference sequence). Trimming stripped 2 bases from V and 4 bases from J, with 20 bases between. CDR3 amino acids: CASSLIPAGPEGTEAFF. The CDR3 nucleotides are TGTGCCAGCAGCTTAATCCCTGCGGGGCCGGAGGGCACTGAAGCTTTCTTT.

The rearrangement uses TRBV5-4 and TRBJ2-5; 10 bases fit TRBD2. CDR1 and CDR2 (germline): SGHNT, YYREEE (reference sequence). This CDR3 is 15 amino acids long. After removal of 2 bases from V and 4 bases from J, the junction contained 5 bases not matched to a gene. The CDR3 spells CASSFSGGPPETQYF. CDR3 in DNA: TGTGCCAGCAGCTTTAGCGGGGGGCCCCCAGAGACCCAGTACTTC. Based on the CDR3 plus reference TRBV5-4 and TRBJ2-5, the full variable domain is ETGVTQSPTHLIKTRGQQVTLRCSSQSGHNTVSWYQQALGQGPQFIFQYYREEENGRGNFPPRFSGLQFPNYSSELNVNALELDDSALYLCASSFSGGPPETQYFGPGTRLLVL.

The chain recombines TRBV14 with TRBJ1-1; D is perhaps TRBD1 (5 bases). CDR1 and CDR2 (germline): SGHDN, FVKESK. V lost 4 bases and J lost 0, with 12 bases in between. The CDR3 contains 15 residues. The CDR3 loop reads CASSRLQEMNTEAFF. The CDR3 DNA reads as TGTGCCAGCAGCCGACTACAGGAGATGAACACTGAAGCTTTCTTT.

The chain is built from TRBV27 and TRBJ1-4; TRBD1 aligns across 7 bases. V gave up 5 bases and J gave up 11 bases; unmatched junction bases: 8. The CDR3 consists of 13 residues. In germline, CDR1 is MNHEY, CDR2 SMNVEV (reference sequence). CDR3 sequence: CASSPETGHKLFF. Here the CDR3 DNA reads TGTGCCAGCAGTCCAGAGACAGGGCACAAACTGTTTTTT.

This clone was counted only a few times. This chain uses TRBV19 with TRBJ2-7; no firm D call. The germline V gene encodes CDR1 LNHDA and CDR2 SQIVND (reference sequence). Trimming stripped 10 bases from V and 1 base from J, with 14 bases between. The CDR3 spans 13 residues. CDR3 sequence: CATRAGSSYEQYF. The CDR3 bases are TGTGCCACTCGGGCTGGCTCGTCCTACGAGCAGTACTTC.

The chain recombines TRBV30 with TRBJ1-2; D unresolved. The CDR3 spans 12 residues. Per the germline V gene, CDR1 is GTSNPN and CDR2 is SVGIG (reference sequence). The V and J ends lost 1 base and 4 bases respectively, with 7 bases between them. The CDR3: CAWSGPAYGYTF. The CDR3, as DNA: TGTGCCTGGAGTGGGCCAGCCTATGGCTACACCTTC.

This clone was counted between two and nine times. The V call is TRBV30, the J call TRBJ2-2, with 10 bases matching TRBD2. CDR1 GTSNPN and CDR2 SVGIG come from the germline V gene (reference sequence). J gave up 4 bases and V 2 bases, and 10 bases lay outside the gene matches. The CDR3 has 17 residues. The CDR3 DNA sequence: TGTGCCTGGAGTCCAACTCGGACTAGCGGAGGCACCGGGGAGCTGTTTTTT. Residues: CAWSPTRTSGGTGELFF. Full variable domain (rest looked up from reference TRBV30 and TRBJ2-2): SQTIHQWPATLVQPVGSPLSLECTVEGTSNPNLYWYRQAAGRGLQLLFYSVGIGQISSEVPQNLSASRPQDRQFILSSKKLLLSDSGFYLCAWSPTRTSGGTGELFFGEGSRLTVL.

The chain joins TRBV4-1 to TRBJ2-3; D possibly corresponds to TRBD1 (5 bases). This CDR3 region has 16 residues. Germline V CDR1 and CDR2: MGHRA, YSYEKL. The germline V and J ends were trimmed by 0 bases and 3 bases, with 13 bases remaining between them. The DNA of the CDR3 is TGCGCCAGCAGCCAAGATCGGGTGGGGCCTACAGATACGCAGTATTTT. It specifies CASSQDRVGPTDTQYF.

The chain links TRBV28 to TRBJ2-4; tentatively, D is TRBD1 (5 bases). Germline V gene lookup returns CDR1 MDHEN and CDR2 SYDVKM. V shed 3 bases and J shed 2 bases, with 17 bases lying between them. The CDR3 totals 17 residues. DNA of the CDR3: TGTGCCAGCAGTTTCCAATCACGACAGAGGACCAAAAACATTCAGTACTTC. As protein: CASSFQSRQRTKNIQYF.

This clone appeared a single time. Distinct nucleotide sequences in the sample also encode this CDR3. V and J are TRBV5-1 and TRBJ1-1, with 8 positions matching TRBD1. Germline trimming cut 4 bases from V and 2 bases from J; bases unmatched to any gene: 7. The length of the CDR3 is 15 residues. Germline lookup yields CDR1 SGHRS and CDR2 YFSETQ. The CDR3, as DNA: TGCGCCAGCAGCCTCGAAGGACAGGGTAACACTGAAGCTTTCTTT. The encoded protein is CASSLEGQGNTEAFF.

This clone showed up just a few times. CDR3 protein: CASSLGGLGGYQETQYF. The CDR3 DNA reads as TGTGCCAGCAGCTTAGGAGGATTAGGGGGATACCAAGAGACCCAGTACTTC. V usage is TRBV13 and J usage is TRBJ2-5; D is possibly TRBD1 (6 bases). The CDR3 has 17 residues. CDR1 is PRHDT and CDR2 is FYEKMQ in the germline V gene (reference sequence). V lost 0 bases to trimming and J lost 0 bases, with 14 bases between them.

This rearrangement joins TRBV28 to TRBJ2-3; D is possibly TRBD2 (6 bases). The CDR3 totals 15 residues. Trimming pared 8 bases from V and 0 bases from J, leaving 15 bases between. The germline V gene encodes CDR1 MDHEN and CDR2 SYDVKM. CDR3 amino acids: CASRGWGDSTDTQYF. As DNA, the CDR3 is TGTGCCAGCCGTGGGTGGGGGGATAGCACAGATACGCAGTATTTT.

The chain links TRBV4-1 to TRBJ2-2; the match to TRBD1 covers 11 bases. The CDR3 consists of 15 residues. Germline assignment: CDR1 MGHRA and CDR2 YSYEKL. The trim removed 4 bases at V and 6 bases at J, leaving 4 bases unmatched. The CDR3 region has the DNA TGCGCCAGCAGCCGACCGGGACAGGGGGCCGGGGAGCTGTTTTTT. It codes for CASSRPGQGAGELFF.

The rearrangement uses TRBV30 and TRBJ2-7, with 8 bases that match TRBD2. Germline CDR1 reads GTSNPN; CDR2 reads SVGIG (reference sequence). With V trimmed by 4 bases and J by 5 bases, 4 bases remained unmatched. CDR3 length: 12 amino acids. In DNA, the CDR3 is TGTGCCTGGATAGCGGGGATCCACGAGCAGTACTTC. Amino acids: CAWIAGIHEQYF. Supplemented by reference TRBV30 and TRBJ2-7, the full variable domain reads SQTIHQWPATLVQPVGSPLSLECTVEGTSNPNLYWYRQAAGRGLQLLFYSVGIGQISSEVPQNLSASRPQDRQFILSSKKLLLSDSGFYLCAWIAGIHEQYFGPGTRLTVT.

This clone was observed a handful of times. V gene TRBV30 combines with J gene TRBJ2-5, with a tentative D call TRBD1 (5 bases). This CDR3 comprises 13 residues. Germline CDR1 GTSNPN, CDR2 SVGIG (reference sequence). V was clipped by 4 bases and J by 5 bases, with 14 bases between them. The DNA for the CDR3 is TGTGCCTGGACAGGGCGCTTACGGGAGACCCAGTACTTC. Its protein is CAWTGRLRETQYF.

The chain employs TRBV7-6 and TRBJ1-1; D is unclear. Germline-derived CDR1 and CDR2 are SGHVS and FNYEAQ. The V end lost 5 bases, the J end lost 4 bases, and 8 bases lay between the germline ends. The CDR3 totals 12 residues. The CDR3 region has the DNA TGTGCCAGCAGCCCCAAGACCACTGAAGCTTTCTTT. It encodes CASSPKTTEAFF.

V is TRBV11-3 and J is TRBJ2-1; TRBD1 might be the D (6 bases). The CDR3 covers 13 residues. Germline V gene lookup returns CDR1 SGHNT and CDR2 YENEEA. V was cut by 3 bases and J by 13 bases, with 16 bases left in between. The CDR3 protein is CASSFAPLDSQFF. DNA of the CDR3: TGTGCCAGCAGCTTCGCTCCGTTGGACAGTCAGTTCTTC.

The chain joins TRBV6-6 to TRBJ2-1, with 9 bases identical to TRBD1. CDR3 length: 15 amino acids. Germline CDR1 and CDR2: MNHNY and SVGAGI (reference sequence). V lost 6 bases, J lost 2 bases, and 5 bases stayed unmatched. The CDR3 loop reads CASRDTGGPYNEQFF. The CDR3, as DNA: TGTGCCAGCAGGGACACAGGGGGCCCCTACAATGAGCAGTTCTTC.

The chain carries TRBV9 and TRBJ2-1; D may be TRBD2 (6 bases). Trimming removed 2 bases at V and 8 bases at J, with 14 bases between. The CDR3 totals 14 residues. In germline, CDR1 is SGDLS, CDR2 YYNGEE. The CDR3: CASSVHAPGDEQFF. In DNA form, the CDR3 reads TGTGCCAGCAGCGTCCACGCCCCGGGGGATGAGCAGTTCTTC.

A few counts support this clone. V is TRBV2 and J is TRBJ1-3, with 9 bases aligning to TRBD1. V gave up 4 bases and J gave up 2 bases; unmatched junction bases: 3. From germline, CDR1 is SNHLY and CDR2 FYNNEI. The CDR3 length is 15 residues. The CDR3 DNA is TGTGCCAGCAGTGCCGACAGGGGGGCTGGAAACACCATATATTTT. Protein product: CASSADRGAGNTIYF. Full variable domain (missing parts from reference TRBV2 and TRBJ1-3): EPEVTQTPSHQVTQMGQEVILRCVPISNHLYFYWYRQILGQKVEFLVSFYNNEISEKSEIFDDQFSVERPDGSNFTLKIRSTKLEDSAMYFCASSADRGAGNTIYFGEGSWLTVV.

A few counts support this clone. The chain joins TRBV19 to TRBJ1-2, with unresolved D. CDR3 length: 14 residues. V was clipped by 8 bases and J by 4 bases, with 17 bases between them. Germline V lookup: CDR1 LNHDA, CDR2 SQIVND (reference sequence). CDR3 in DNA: TGTGCCAGTCGACTAACCACGAAGGGCTATGGCTACACCTTC. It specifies CASRLTTKGYGYTF.

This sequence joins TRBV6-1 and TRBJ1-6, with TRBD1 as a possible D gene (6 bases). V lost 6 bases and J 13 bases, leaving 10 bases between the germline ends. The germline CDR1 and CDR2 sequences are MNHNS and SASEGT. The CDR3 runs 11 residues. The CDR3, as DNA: TGTGCCAGCAGCAGGGGTACCCCCCTCCACTTT. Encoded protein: CASSRGTPLHF.

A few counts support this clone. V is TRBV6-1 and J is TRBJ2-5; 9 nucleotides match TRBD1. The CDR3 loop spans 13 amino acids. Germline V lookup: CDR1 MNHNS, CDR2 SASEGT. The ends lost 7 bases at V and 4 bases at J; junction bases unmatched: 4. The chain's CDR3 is CASNRGPGETQYF. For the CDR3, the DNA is TGTGCCAGCAACAGGGGGCCTGGAGAGACCCAGTACTTC.

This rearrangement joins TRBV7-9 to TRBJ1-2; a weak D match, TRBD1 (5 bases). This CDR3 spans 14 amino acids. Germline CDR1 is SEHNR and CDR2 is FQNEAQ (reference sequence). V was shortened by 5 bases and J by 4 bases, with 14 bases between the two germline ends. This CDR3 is CASSPGTGGYGYTF. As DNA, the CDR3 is TGTGCCAGCAGCCCCGGGACGGGGGGCTATGGCTACACCTTC.

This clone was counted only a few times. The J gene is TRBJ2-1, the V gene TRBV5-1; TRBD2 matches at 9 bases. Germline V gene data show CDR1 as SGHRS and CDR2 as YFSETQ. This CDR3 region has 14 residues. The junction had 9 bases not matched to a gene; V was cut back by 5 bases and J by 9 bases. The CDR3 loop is CASRTGTSSLEQFF. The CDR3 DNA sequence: TGCGCCAGCAGAACCGGGACTAGCTCTCTTGAGCAGTTCTTC.

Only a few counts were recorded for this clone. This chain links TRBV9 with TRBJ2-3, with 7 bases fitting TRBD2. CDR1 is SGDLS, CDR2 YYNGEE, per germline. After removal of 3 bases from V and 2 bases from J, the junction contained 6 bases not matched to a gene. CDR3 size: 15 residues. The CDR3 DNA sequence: TGTGCCAGCAGCGACGGACTAGTAGACACAGATACGCAGTATTTT. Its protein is CASSDGLVDTDTQYF.